This is a list of T cell receptor beta chains from one sample in a study of identical twins. TCRdb re-called the 5' RACE reads with MiXCR, one entry per CDR3 protein. The table shows about 530,000 distinct CDR3 sequences, with 20% to 25% occurring only once. These data were also reused for a study on yellow fever vaccine responses in identical twins.

The sequencing sample was made of CD4+ T cells sorted from blood. Receptor source: a woman between 18 and 29 years old in good health. Both conserved end residues are part of each CDR3. D genes are given only for firm matches. For some rows the clone size is stated as once, few or many, or as a class when expanded; others skip it.

TRBV21-1,-,-,TRBJ2-7,CASSKYLNKYYYEQYF,TGTGCCAGCAGCAAATATCTGAACAAATACTACTACGAGCAGTACTTC
TRBV29-1,TRBD2,-,TRBJ2-1,CSVDPSGWGEQFF,TGCAGCGTTGACCCTAGCGGGTGGGGTGAGCAGTTCTTC
TRBV7-9,-,-,TRBJ1-1,CASRNGGMNTEAFF,TGTGCCAGCAGAAATGGGGGCATGAACACTGAAGCTTTCTTT
TRBV28,-,-,TRBJ1-6,CASSLYRRLPNSPLHF,TGTGCCAGCAGTTTATACAGGCGACTACCTAATTCACCCCTCCACTTT
TRBV7-9,-,few,TRBJ2-1,CASSLVRGLAVDEQFF,TGTGCCAGCAGCTTAGTACGGGGCCTAGCAGTCGATGAGCAGTTCTTC
TRBV12-3/TRBV12-4,-,few,TRBJ2-1,CASSLWGSGEQFF,TGTGCCAGCAGTTTATGGGGGAGTGGGGAGCAGTTCTTC
TRBV15,-,-,TRBJ2-2,CATSRGPAANTGELFF,TGTGCCACCAGCAGAGGGCCGGCCGCGAACACCGGGGAGCTGTTTTTT
TRBV5-1,-,-,TRBJ1-1,CASSKQDSGTEAFF,TGCGCCAGCAGCAAGCAGGACAGTGGAACTGAAGCTTTCTTT
TRBV2,TRBD1,few,TRBJ2-3,CASSEQGAYDTQYF,TGTGCCAGCAGCGAACAGGGGGCCTATGATACGCAGTATTTT
TRBV28,TRBD1,few,TRBJ1-2,CASSSDRGQGYTF,TGTGCCAGCAGTTCGGACAGGGGGCAGGGCTACACCTTC
TRBV27,-,many,TRBJ2-7,CASSLRIPLYEQYF,TGTGCCAGCAGTTTACGGATTCCGCTCTACGAGCAGTACTTC
TRBV28,-,-,TRBJ2-7,CASSLSTGKSYEQYF,TGTGCCAGCAGTTTGTCAACAGGGAAATCCTACGAGCAGTACTTC
TRBV2,TRBD1,-,TRBJ2-7,CASSGDRVGEQYF,TGTGCCAGCAGTGGGGACAGGGTGGGCGAGCAGTACTTC
TRBV15,TRBD2,few,TRBJ2-3,CATSLTSGITDTQYF,TGTGCCACCAGTCTGACTAGCGGGATAACAGATACGCAGTATTTT
TRBV6-2/TRBV6-3,-,once,TRBJ1-5,CASSYQGPNQPQHF,TGTGCCAGCAGTTACCAGGGCCCCAATCAGCCCCAGCATTTT
TRBV20-1,-,-,TRBJ1-5,CSARGGTYNQPQHF,TGCAGTGCTAGAGGGGGAACCTACAATCAGCCCCAGCATTTT
TRBV12-3/TRBV12-4,-,-,TRBJ1-6,CASSLWDIRDSNSPLHF,TGTGCCAGCAGTTTATGGGATATACGTGACAGTAATTCACCCCTCCACTTT
TRBV12-3/TRBV12-4,-,many,TRBJ2-5,CASSLGSGETQYF,TGTGCCAGCAGTTTAGGGTCGGGAGAGACCCAGTACTTC
TRBV29-1,-,few,TRBJ1-4,CSVAGNDATNEKLFF,TGCAGCGTTGCAGGAAACGACGCAACTAATGAAAAACTGTTTTTT
TRBV20-1,-,few,TRBJ1-1,CSARWGELMNTEAFF,TGCAGTGCTAGATGGGGGGAACTCATGAACACTGAAGCTTTCTTT
TRBV11-2,TRBD2,-,TRBJ2-1,CASSLMGLAASSYNEQFF,TGTGCCAGCAGCTTAATGGGACTAGCGGCTAGCTCCTACAATGAGCAGTTCTTC
TRBV4-2,-,few,TRBJ2-3,CASSQEFSPTDTQYF,TGTGCCAGCAGCCAAGAATTCTCACCCACAGATACGCAGTATTTT
TRBV7-2,-,-,TRBJ1-3,CASSLGPGVSGNTIYF,TGTGCCAGCAGCTTAGGGCCGGGAGTCTCTGGAAACACCATATATTTT
TRBV20-1,TRBD2,few,TRBJ2-5,CSASGVGGSLQETQYF,TGCAGTGCTAGTGGTGTCGGCGGGAGCCTTCAAGAGACCCAGTACTTC
TRBV6-5,-,many,TRBJ2-2,CASSYLDFNTGELFF,TGTGCCAGCAGTTACTTGGACTTCAACACCGGGGAGCTGTTTTTT
TRBV12-3/TRBV12-4,TRBD1,-,TRBJ1-4,CASSLMGQAKGKLFF,TGTGCCAGCAGTTTAATGGGACAGGCGAAAGGAAAACTGTTTTTT
TRBV19,-,-,TRBJ2-6,CASRDGPSSGANVLTF,TGTGCCAGCCGGGACGGTCCTAGCTCTGGGGCCAACGTCCTGACTTTC
TRBV10-1,-,few,TRBJ2-4,CASSESIFKNIQYF,TGCGCCAGCAGTGAGTCGATCTTCAAAAACATTCAGTACTTC
TRBV29-1,-,many,TRBJ2-4,CSVGFGMTKNIQYF,TGCAGCGTTGGATTCGGGATGACCAAAAACATTCAGTACTTC
TRBV25-1,-,-,TRBJ1-1,CASSEYVGTEAFF,TGTGCCAGCAGTGAATACGTGGGGACTGAAGCTTTCTTT